Listed below are T cell receptor beta chains from one sample, sequenced in a study of blood T cell repertoires in COVID-19. Generated by immunoSEQ multiplex PCR, the TCRdb table keeps only in-frame clones and is missing some. The sample has roughly 280,000 clones, approximately 86% seen once. Sequencing was carried out using peripheral blood. These receptors were obtained from a woman aged 55-69 years with COVID-19, enrolled during active disease. CDR3s include the opening cysteine and the closing phenylalanine or tryptophan. Each record gives: clone size, J gene, CDR3 length, D gene, V gene, CDR3 DNA, CDR3 protein. A D gene is named only where the DNA matches it firmly. Only part of the rows carry a size: once, few, many, or a class if the clone is expanded.

>NA|TRBJ2-1|16|TRBD2|TRBV11-1
TGTGCCAGCAGCCCAGGGACTAGCGGGGACTACAATGAGCAGTTCTTC
CASSPGTSGDYNEQFF
>NA|TRBJ2-5|14|NA|TRBV30
TGTGCCTGGAGTAGGACGGCCAGGGCAGAGACCCAGTACTTC
CAWSRTARAETQYF
>NA|TRBJ2-5|15|NA|TRBV4-3
TGCGCCAGCAGCCAAGATTGGACACCGCAAGAGACCCAGTACTTC
CASSQDWTPQETQYF
>NA|TRBJ1-3|19|NA|TRBV15
TGTGCCACCAGCAGAGATCTTATCAAAGGACAGCCCTCTGGAAACACCATATATTTT
CATSRDLIKGQPSGNTIYF
>NA|TRBJ2-5|15|TRBD1|TRBV6-2/TRBV6-3
TGTGCCAGCAGCTGGGGACAGGGGGAATCGGAGACCCAGTACTTC
CASSWGQGESETQYF
>many|TRBJ2-5|16|NA|TRBV11-2
TGTGCCAGCAGCTTAGGGGGCTTTAGACGTGGGGAGACCCAGTACTTC
CASSLGGFRRGETQYF
>NA|TRBJ1-5|13|TRBD1|TRBV6-2/TRBV6-3
TGTGCCAGCAGCGCAGGGGGGTTGCAGCCCCAGCATTTT
CASSAGGLQPQHF
>NA|TRBJ2-5|16|TRBD1|TRBV5-1
TGCGCCAGCAGCTTAGCTCCGGGACAGGGTGGAGAGACCCAGTACTTC
CASSLAPGQGGETQYF
>NA|TRBJ2-2|15|NA|TRBV7-6
TGTGCCAGCAGCTTAGGGGGCGGGAACACCGGGGAGCTGTTTTTT
CASSLGGGNTGELFF
>NA|TRBJ1-3|24|NA|TRBV10-2
TGCGCCAGCAGTGAGTCGAAGCGTCCGTTCGGGACCGGGACTCACTCACCCTCTGGAAACACCATATATTTT
CASSESKRPFGTGTHSPSGNTIYF
>once|TRBJ2-1|15|TRBD2|TRBV5-4
TGTGCCAGCAGTATGAGCGGGAGCTCCTACAATGAGCAGTTCTTC
CASSMSGSSYNEQFF
>few|TRBJ1-4|14|NA|TRBV19
TGTGCCAGTAGTATAGTCTACGGGACAGAAAAACTGTTTTTT
CASSIVYGTEKLFF
>NA|TRBJ2-1|14|TRBD2|TRBV7-2
TGTGCCAGCAGCCCGAGAGCGGGACCCAATGAGCAGTTCTTC
CASSPRAGPNEQFF
>NA|TRBJ1-5|18|TRBD1|TRBV18
TGTGCCAGCTCACCACCAAGGACAGGGGCCGTTAGCAATCAGCCCCAGCATTTT
CASSPPRTGAVSNQPQHF
>NA|TRBJ1-1|13|NA|TRBV29-1
TGCAGCGTCGCGAGGGGGAGAGGCACTGAAGCTTTCTTT
CSVARGRGTEAFF
>NA|TRBJ2-3|16|TRBD2|TRBV7-2
TGTGCCAGCAGCTTAGCCACTAGCGGAGGATCAGATACGCAGTATTTT
CASSLATSGGSDTQYF
>few|TRBJ1-6|14|NA|TRBV7-2
TGTGCCAGCACCCCCCAGGGCCATAATTCACCCCTCCACTTT
CASTPQGHNSPLHF
>NA|TRBJ1-2|14|TRBD1|TRBV2
TGTGCCAGCAGGCGGGACAGGGGGTCGGGGCGCTACACCTTC
CASRRDRGSGRYTF
>few|TRBJ2-7|15|TRBD1|TRBV6-2/TRBV6-3
TGTGCCAGCAGTTACCCTAGACAGGGATCGGGCGAGCAGTACTTC
CASSYPRQGSGEQYF
>NA|TRBJ1-1|15|TRBD1|TRBV28
TGTGCCAGCAGTCCAACGGGACAGGGCTACACTGAAGCTTTCTTT
CASSPTGQGYTEAFF
>once|TRBJ1-6|14|TRBD1|TRBV9
TGTGCCAGCAGCGTACAGACAGGGAATTCACCCCTCCACTTT
CASSVQTGNSPLHF
>NA|TRBJ2-7|10|NA|TRBV12-5
TGTGCTAGAGGAGTAAACGAGCAGTACTTC
CARGVNEQYF
>NA|TRBJ1-5|15|NA|TRBV6-5
TGTGCCAGCAGTTACTCATTGACAGATAATCAGCCCCAGCATTTT
CASSYSLTDNQPQHF
>NA|TRBJ1-2|15|TRBD1|TRBV5-1
TGCGCCAGCAGGGAGACAGGGGGAATCAACTATGGCTACACCTTC
CASRETGGINYGYTF
>NA|TRBJ2-5|15|TRBD2|TRBV7-2
TGTGCCAGCAGCGCTAGCGGGGGTACCCAAGAGACCCAGTACTTC
CASSASGGTQETQYF
>NA|TRBJ2-5|13|NA|TRBV6-4
TGTGCCAGCAGCCAGGACAAGTCGGAGACCCAGTACTTC
CASSQDKSETQYF
>once|TRBJ2-6|17|NA|TRBV7-3
TGTGCCAGCAGCTTTACCCCCGTCGGCTCTGGGGCCAACGTCCTGACTTTC
CASSFTPVGSGANVLTF